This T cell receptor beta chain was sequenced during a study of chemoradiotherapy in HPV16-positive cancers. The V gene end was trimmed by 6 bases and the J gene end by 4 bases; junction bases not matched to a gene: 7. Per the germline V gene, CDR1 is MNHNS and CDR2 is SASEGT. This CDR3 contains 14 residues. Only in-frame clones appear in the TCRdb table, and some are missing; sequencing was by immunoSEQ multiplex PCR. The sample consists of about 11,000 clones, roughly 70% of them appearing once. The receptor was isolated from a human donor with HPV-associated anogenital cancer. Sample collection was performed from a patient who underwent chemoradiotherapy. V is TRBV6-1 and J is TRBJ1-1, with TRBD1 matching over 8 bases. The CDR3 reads CASRSTGVITEAFF. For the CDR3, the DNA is TGTGCCAGCAGGTCGACAGGGGTGATCACTGAAGCTTTCTTT.